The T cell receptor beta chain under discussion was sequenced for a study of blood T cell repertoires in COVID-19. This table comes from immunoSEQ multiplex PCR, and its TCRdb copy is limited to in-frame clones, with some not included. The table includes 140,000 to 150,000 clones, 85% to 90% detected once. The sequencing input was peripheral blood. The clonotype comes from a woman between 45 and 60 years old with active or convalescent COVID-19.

Here the CDR3 reads CSVVDTEAFF. CDR3 in DNA: TGCAGCGTTGTCGACACTGAAGCTTTCTTT. The chain uses TRBV29-1 and TRBJ1-1; D unclear. The CDR3 loop spans 10 amino acids. The ends were cut back, 4 bases at V and 3 bases at J, with 3 bases in the middle. CDR1 and CDR2 from the germline V gene are SQVTM and ANQGSEA.